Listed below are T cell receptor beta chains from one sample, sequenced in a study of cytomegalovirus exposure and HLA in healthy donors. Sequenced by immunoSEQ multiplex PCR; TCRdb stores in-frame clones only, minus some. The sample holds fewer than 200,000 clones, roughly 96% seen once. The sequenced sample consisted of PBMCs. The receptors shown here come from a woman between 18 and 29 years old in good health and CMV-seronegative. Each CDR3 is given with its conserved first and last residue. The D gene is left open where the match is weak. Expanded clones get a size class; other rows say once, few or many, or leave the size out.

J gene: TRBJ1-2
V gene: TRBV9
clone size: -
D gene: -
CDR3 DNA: TGTGCCAGCAGCGCGCCGGGAGCGGGCTACACCTTC
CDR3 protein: CASSAPGAGYTF

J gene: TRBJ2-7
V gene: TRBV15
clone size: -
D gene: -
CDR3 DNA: TGTGCCACCAGCATCCTTAACAGGGACACCCCCGAGCAGTACTTC
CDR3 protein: CATSILNRDTPEQYF

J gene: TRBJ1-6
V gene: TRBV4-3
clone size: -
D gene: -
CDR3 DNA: TGCGCCAGCAGCCAACTGGCCCTCTCCTATAATTCACCCCTCCACTTT
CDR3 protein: CASSQLALSYNSPLHF

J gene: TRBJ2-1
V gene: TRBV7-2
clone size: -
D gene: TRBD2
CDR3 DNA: TGTGCCAGCAGATGGGGGGGTTACCGCAATGAGCAGTTCTTC
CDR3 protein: CASRWGGYRNEQFF

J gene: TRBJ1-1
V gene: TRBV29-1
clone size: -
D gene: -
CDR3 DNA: TGCAGCGTTGGGGCTCGAACTGAAGCTTTCTTT
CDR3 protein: CSVGARTEAFF

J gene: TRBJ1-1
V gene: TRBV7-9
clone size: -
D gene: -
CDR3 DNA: TGTGCCAGCAGCTTGCCAGGGGTTCGCACTGAAGCTTTCTTT
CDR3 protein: CASSLPGVRTEAFF

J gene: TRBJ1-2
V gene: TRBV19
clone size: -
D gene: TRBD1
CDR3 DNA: TGTGCCAGTAGCGGGACAGCCTATGGCTACACCTTC
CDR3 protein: CASSGTAYGYTF

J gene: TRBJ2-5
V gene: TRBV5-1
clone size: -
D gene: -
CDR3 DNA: TGCGCCAGCAGCTTGGCTCCGGACAACCAAGAGACCCAGTACTTC
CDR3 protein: CASSLAPDNQETQYF

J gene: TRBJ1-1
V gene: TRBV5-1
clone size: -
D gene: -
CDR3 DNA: TGCGCCAGCAGCTTGATCGGGGTAGAGGGCACTGAAGCTTTCTTT
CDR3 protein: CASSLIGVEGTEAFF

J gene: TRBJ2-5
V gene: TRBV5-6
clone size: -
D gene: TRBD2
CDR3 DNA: TGTGCCAGCAGCTTGGGACTAGCTACGGGTGGCCAAGAGACCCAGTACTTC
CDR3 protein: CASSLGLATGGQETQYF

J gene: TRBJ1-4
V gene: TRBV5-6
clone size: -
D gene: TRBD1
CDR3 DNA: TGTGCCAGCAGCTTCGGGACAGAGAATGAAAAACTGTTTTTT
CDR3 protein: CASSFGTENEKLFF

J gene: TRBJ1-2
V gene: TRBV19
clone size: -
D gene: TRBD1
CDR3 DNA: TGTGCCAGTAGCCCGGGACAGAACTATGGCTACACCTTC
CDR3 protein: CASSPGQNYGYTF

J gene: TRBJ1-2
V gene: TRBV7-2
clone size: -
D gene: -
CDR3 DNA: TGTGCCAGCAGCTTTACCGGGACACAAGACTATGGCTACACCTTC
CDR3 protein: CASSFTGTQDYGYTF

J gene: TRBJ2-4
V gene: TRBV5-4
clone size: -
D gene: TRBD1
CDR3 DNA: TGTGCCAGCAGCTTCGGGGGACAGGGGGGGACATTACTAGCCAAAAACATTCAGTACTTC
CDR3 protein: CASSFGGQGGTLLAKNIQYF

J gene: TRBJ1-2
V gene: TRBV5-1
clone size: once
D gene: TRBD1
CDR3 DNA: TGCGCCAGCAGCTTGGACAGGGGCCAACACTATGGCTACACCTTC
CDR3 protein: CASSLDRGQHYGYTF

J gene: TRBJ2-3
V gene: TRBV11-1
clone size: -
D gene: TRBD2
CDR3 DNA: TGTGCCAGCAGCCTCGGGACTAGCGGGGTATATACGCAGTATTTT
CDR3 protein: CASSLGTSGVYTQYF

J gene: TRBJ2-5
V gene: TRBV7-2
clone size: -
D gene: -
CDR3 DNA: TGTGCCAGCAGCTTAGGAGGGGGGGGTTTGGAGACCCAGTACTTC
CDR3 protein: CASSLGGGGLETQYF

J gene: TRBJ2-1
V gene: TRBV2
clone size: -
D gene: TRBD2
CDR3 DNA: TGTGCCAGCAGTTCGTGGCTAGCGGGTCTTTCCTACAATGAGCAGTTCTTC
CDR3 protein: CASSSWLAGLSYNEQFF

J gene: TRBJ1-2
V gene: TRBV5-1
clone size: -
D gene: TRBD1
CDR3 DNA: TGCGCCAGCAGTCTTCCCGGGACAGCTGATGGCTACACCTTC
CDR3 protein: CASSLPGTADGYTF

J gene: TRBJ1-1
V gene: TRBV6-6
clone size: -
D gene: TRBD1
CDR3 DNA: TGTGCCAGCAGCCGACAGGGGGGAACCACTGAAGCTTTCTTT
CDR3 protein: CASSRQGGTTEAFF